This TCR beta chain is from a study of CD8 T cells in Susac syndrome. Blood CD8+ and CD4+ T cells underwent high-throughput TCR beta sequencing. The CD8+ and CD4+ T cells were isolated magnetically using a negative isolation approach, whereas the TEMRA cells were enriched by FACS. V shed 1 base and J shed 0 bases, with 8 bases lying between them. The CDR3 sequence is 14 residues long. Germline values: CDR1 SQVTM, CDR2 ANQGSEA. A quantity of roughly 0.5 to 1 ug RNA underwent reverse transcription using random hexamers. An immunoSEQ multiplex PCR generated amplified TCR beta CDR3 products spanning 54 Vbeta and 13 Jbeta. TCRdb passed the immunoSEQ multiplex PCR reads through MiXCR, listing each CDR3 protein once. The table includes roughly 180,000 distinct CDR3 sequences, just under 95% detected once.

The J gene is TRBJ2-3, the V gene TRBV29-1; no clear D. This sequence originates from a human donor in good health. Input material: CD4+ T cells from PBMCs. The CDR3 DNA follows: TGCAGCGTTGAAGGGGGATCTAGCACAGATACGCAGTATTTT. It encodes CSVEGGSSTDTQYF.